This is a list of T cell receptor beta chains from one sample in a study of blood T cell repertoires in COVID-19. Sequencing was performed with immunoSEQ multiplex PCR; in TCRdb, only in-frame clones are kept and a portion is missing. The data contain about 150,000 clones, around 85% of them singletons. Source material: peripheral blood. These receptors all come from a man in his sixties with COVID-19, enrolled during active disease. Both conserved end residues are part of each CDR3. A D gene is named only where the DNA matches it firmly. Clone size appears in some rows only: once, few, many, or a class for an expanded clone.

d_call: NA; clone_size: NA; j_call: TRBJ1-2; v_call: TRBV7-2; cdr3_aa: CASSLAAVNYGYTF; cdr3_nt: TGTGCCAGCAGCTTAGCGGCAGTCAACTATGGCTACACCTTC
d_call: NA; clone_size: NA; j_call: TRBJ1-1; v_call: TRBV30; cdr3_aa: CAWRKHVNTEAFF; cdr3_nt: TGTGCCTGGAGAAAACACGTGAACACTGAAGCTTTCTTT
d_call: NA; clone_size: NA; j_call: TRBJ1-1; v_call: TRBV19; cdr3_aa: CASVRAGVSNTEAFF; cdr3_nt: TGTGCCAGTGTGAGGGCAGGGGTATCGAACACTGAAGCTTTCTTT
d_call: NA; clone_size: NA; j_call: TRBJ1-5; v_call: TRBV9; cdr3_aa: CASSVQGNSNQPQHF; cdr3_nt: TGTGCCAGCAGCGTACAGGGGAATAGCAATCAGCCCCAGCATTTT
d_call: TRBD1; clone_size: NA; j_call: TRBJ1-2; v_call: TRBV18; cdr3_aa: CASSPRGQVNYGYTF; cdr3_nt: TGTGCCAGCTCTCCTCGGGGACAGGTCAACTATGGCTACACCTTC
d_call: TRBD2; clone_size: NA; j_call: TRBJ2-4; v_call: TRBV6-4; cdr3_aa: CASSEGLGGGNIQYF; cdr3_nt: TGTGCCAGCAGTGAGGGACTAGGAGGCGGAAACATTCAGTACTTC
d_call: NA; clone_size: few; j_call: TRBJ1-1; v_call: TRBV18; cdr3_aa: CASSPDRLNTEAFF; cdr3_nt: TGTGCCAGCTCACCCGACAGATTGAACACTGAAGCTTTCTTT
d_call: TRBD1; clone_size: NA; j_call: TRBJ2-3; v_call: TRBV12-5; cdr3_aa: CASGPGQGEGTQYF; cdr3_nt: TGTGCTAGTGGTCCGGGACAGGGAGAGGGTACGCAGTATTTT
d_call: TRBD1; clone_size: NA; j_call: TRBJ1-4; v_call: TRBV29-1; cdr3_aa: CSVGDRVGEKLFF; cdr3_nt: TGCAGCGTTGGGGACAGGGTTGGTGAAAAACTGTTTTTT
d_call: NA; clone_size: NA; j_call: TRBJ1-1; v_call: TRBV28; cdr3_aa: CASSPPGYPNTEAFF; cdr3_nt: TGTGCCAGCAGTCCCCCCGGTTACCCGAACACTGAAGCTTTCTTT
d_call: NA; clone_size: NA; j_call: TRBJ1-1; v_call: TRBV6-5; cdr3_aa: CASRGRRNTEAFF; cdr3_nt: TGTGCCAGCAGGGGGCGACGGAACACTGAAGCTTTCTTT
d_call: TRBD1; clone_size: NA; j_call: TRBJ2-7; v_call: TRBV7-2; cdr3_aa: CASSLSQGARAREQYF; cdr3_nt: TGTGCCAGCAGCTTAAGTCAGGGGGCCCGAGCACGGGAGCAGTACTTC
d_call: NA; clone_size: few; j_call: TRBJ2-1; v_call: TRBV2; cdr3_aa: CASSRGSYNEQFF; cdr3_nt: TGTGCCAGCAGTCGGGGGTCTTACAATGAGCAGTTCTTC
d_call: TRBD1; clone_size: NA; j_call: TRBJ2-7; v_call: TRBV5-6; cdr3_aa: CASSFGTGTYEQYF; cdr3_nt: TGTGCCAGCAGCTTCGGGACAGGGACCTACGAGCAGTACTTC
d_call: TRBD1; clone_size: NA; j_call: TRBJ1-2; v_call: TRBV4-3; cdr3_aa: CASSQRRTGGDGYTF; cdr3_nt: TGCGCCAGCAGCCAAAGACGGACAGGGGGTGATGGCTACACCTTC
d_call: NA; clone_size: few; j_call: TRBJ1-1; v_call: TRBV4-1; cdr3_aa: CASSQELFGREGNTEAFF; cdr3_nt: TGCGCCAGCAGTCAAGAACTCTTCGGGAGGGAGGGGAACACTGAAGCTTTCTTT
d_call: NA; clone_size: NA; j_call: TRBJ1-1; v_call: TRBV5-1; cdr3_aa: CASSGRGMNTEAFF; cdr3_nt: TGCGCCAGCAGCGGCAGGGGTATGAACACTGAAGCTTTCTTT
d_call: TRBD2; clone_size: NA; j_call: TRBJ2-1; v_call: TRBV9; cdr3_aa: CASSVASRGLAGRDEQFF; cdr3_nt: TGTGCCAGCAGCGTAGCTAGTAGGGGACTAGCGGGAAGGGATGAGCAGTTCTTC
d_call: NA; clone_size: NA; j_call: TRBJ1-4; v_call: TRBV7-9; cdr3_aa: CASSLDLKGNEKLFF; cdr3_nt: TGTGCCAGCAGCTTAGATCTGAAGGGGAATGAAAAACTGTTTTTT
d_call: NA; clone_size: NA; j_call: TRBJ1-1; v_call: TRBV4-3; cdr3_aa: CASSQGANTEAFF; cdr3_nt: TGCGCCAGCAGCCAGGGGGCTAACACTGAAGCTTTCTTT
d_call: TRBD1; clone_size: NA; j_call: TRBJ1-5; v_call: TRBV19; cdr3_aa: CASNTGQPNQPQHF; cdr3_nt: TGTGCCAGTAATACGGGACAGCCTAATCAGCCCCAGCATTTT
d_call: NA; clone_size: NA; j_call: TRBJ2-5; v_call: TRBV18; cdr3_aa: CASSPGQPQETQYF; cdr3_nt: TGTGCCAGCTCACCCGGACAGCCTCAAGAGACCCAGTACTTC
d_call: NA; clone_size: NA; j_call: TRBJ2-3; v_call: TRBV18; cdr3_aa: CASSQAGFRLSDTQYF; cdr3_nt: TGTGCCAGCTCACAGGCAGGATTCAGGTTGTCAGATACGCAGTATTTT
d_call: NA; clone_size: NA; j_call: TRBJ1-1; v_call: TRBV18; cdr3_aa: CASSPIPSQNTEAFF; cdr3_nt: TGTGCCAGCTCACCAATTCCGAGTCAGAACACTGAAGCTTTCTTT
d_call: NA; clone_size: NA; j_call: TRBJ1-4; v_call: TRBV9; cdr3_aa: CASSVGPSATNEKLFF; cdr3_nt: TGTGCCAGCAGCGTAGGGCCGTCTGCAACTAATGAAAAACTGTTTTTT
d_call: NA; clone_size: NA; j_call: TRBJ1-2; v_call: TRBV5-8; cdr3_aa: CASSLRGPIYGYTF; cdr3_nt: TGTGCCAGCAGCTTGAGGGGCCCAATCTATGGCTACACCTTC
d_call: NA; clone_size: NA; j_call: TRBJ2-7; v_call: TRBV7-6; cdr3_aa: CASNLHRDITYEQYF; cdr3_nt: TGTGCCAGCAACCTTCACCGGGACATCACCTACGAGCAGTACTTC
d_call: NA; clone_size: NA; j_call: TRBJ1-6; v_call: TRBV3-1/TRBV3-2; cdr3_aa: CASSQGGLRSYNSPLHF; cdr3_nt: TGTGCCAGCAGCCAAGGGGGGCTCCGCTCCTATAATTCACCCCTCCACTTT
d_call: NA; clone_size: NA; j_call: TRBJ1-4; v_call: TRBV27; cdr3_aa: CASSLQFPQTELFF; cdr3_nt: TGTGCCAGCAGTTTACAGTTCCCTCAAACCGAACTGTTTTTT
d_call: NA; clone_size: NA; j_call: TRBJ1-4; v_call: TRBV20-1; cdr3_aa: CSAARGEKLFF; cdr3_nt: TGCAGTGCGGCACGGGGTGAAAAACTGTTTTTT